This TCR beta chain was sequenced during a study of technical replicates of blood from a few donors. Germline V gene sequence: CDR1 LNHNV, CDR2 YYDKDF (reference sequence). The CDR3 has 14 amino acids. The V end was cut by 1 base, the J end by 7 bases, with 13 bases between. Measured with immunoSEQ multiplex PCR; TCRdb has only the in-frame clones, and not every one. The sample includes 84,000 or so clones, 93% seen only once; the top ten take about 0.26%. The V and J genes are TRBV15 and TRBJ1-1, with a weak D call TRBD1 (5 bases). This clonotype was sampled from a human donor in good health. The sequencing input was T cells isolated from PBMCs. The CDR3 loop reads CATSRGTGRREAFF. DNA for the CDR3: TGTGCCACCAGCAGAGGAACAGGCCGACGTGAAGCTTTCTTT.